A selection of T cell receptor beta chains follows, all from one sample in a study of T cell responses to AZD1222 COVID-19 vaccine. Assay: immunoSEQ multiplex PCR; the TCRdb copy retains only in-frame clones and omits some. The sample yields about 86,000 clones, approximately 80% seen once. Sequenced here: peripheral blood, sampled on day 0 of AZD1222 vaccination. These receptors originate from an adult in good health. The CDR3 runs from the conserved cysteine through the conserved F or W. The D gene is left open where the match is weak. Some rows mark clone size as missing; the rest say once, few, many or name a class of expanded clone.

TRBV28	.	TRBJ1-6	TRBD1	CASSLGQGNSPLHF	TGTGCCAGCAGTTTAGGACAGGGCAATTCACCCCTCCACTTT
TRBV7-8	.	TRBJ2-3	.	CASSLVGSHTDTQYF	TGTGCCAGCAGCTTAGTTGGTTCTCACACAGATACGCAGTATTTT
TRBV5-4	once	TRBJ2-3	TRBD2	CASSLGPWREGRGDTQYF	TGTGCCAGCAGCTTGGGACCTTGGCGGGAGGGCAGGGGAGATACGCAGTATTTT
TRBV18	.	TRBJ2-7	.	CASSYARGHSRSYEQYF	TGTGCCAGCTCATACGCTCGGGGGCATTCTAGGTCCTACGAGCAGTACTTC
TRBV6-5	.	TRBJ2-3	.	CASSYSARDTQYF	TGTGCCAGCAGTTACTCGGCTAGAGATACGCAGTATTTT
TRBV7-9	.	TRBJ2-7	.	CASSLGDSQSSYEQYF	TGTGCCAGCAGCTTAGGAGACAGTCAGAGCTCCTACGAGCAGTACTTC
TRBV18	few	TRBJ1-2	.	CASSPRASQDNYGYTF	TGTGCCAGCTCACCACGAGCCAGTCAGGATAACTATGGCTACACCTTC
TRBV29-1	.	TRBJ1-1	.	CSVRQDLNTEAFF	TGCAGCGTACGACAGGACTTGAACACTGAAGCTTTCTTT
TRBV3-1/TRBV3-2	.	TRBJ2-7	.	CASSPRAGGYEQYF	TGTGCCAGCAGCCCTCGGGCAGGGGGGTACGAGCAGTACTTC
TRBV11-3	.	TRBJ2-1	TRBD2	CASSRSGDAYNEQFF	TGTGCCAGCAGTCGGAGCGGGGACGCTTACAATGAGCAGTTCTTC
TRBV4-2	once	TRBJ2-1	.	CASSQDYGGKQFF	TGTGCCAGCAGCCAAGATTATGGGGGAAAGCAGTTCTTC
TRBV5-7	.	TRBJ2-7	TRBD2	CASSSLAGAYEQYF	TGTGCCAGCAGCTCACTAGCGGGAGCCTACGAGCAGTACTTC
TRBV11-3	.	TRBJ2-1	TRBD2	CASSLEAGSANEQFF	TGTGCCAGCAGCTTAGAAGCGGGGAGCGCCAATGAGCAGTTCTTC
TRBV6-5	.	TRBJ2-2	.	CASRAWAANTGELFF	TGTGCCAGCAGGGCTTGGGCAGCGAACACCGGGGAGCTGTTTTTT
TRBV6-5	.	TRBJ1-2	TRBD1	CASSDSTGDGYTF	TGTGCCAGCAGCGACTCGACAGGGGACGGCTACACCTTC
TRBV18	.	TRBJ2-1	.	CASSPDGGSYNEQFF	TGTGCCAGCTCACCAGACGGGGGCTCCTACAATGAGCAGTTCTTC
TRBV18	.	TRBJ2-5	TRBD1	CASSPPKTGPRETQYF	TGTGCCAGCTCACCACCTAAGACAGGGCCAAGGGAGACCCAGTACTTC